This T cell receptor (beta chain) originates from a study of blood T cells in healthy people across ages. General study points: The unknown donor CMV status may have confounded expanded clonotype changes. Naive T cell percentage and TCR beta diversity correlated strongly.

Germline CDR1 and CDR2: SGHTA and FQGNSA. V was cut by 6 bases and J by 3 bases, with 19 bases left in between. The CDR3 covers 16 residues. This clonotype appeared a few times. Its antigen is not identified. Combining a sample-barcoded 5' primer with a J-beta primer mix, a second PCR ran for 7 to 11 cycles. Every cDNA was tagged by a template-switch adaptor with 12 random nucleotides. In TCRdb, the 5' RACE reads were re-called with MiXCR into one record per CDR3 protein. The sample holds hundreds of thousands of distinct CDR3 sequences, more than 55% seen once. Drawing of peripheral blood yielded about 10 milliliters from each donor.

Sequencing was done on a sample of blood. This chain uses TRBV7-2 with TRBJ2-3; D perhaps matches TRBD2 (6 bases). The clonotype originates from a man aged 40-55 years in good health. The CDR3 region has the DNA TGTGCCAGCAGTCGTTCCGTGCACGCGGGGACAGATACGCAGTATTTT. This encodes CASSRSVHAGTDTQYF.